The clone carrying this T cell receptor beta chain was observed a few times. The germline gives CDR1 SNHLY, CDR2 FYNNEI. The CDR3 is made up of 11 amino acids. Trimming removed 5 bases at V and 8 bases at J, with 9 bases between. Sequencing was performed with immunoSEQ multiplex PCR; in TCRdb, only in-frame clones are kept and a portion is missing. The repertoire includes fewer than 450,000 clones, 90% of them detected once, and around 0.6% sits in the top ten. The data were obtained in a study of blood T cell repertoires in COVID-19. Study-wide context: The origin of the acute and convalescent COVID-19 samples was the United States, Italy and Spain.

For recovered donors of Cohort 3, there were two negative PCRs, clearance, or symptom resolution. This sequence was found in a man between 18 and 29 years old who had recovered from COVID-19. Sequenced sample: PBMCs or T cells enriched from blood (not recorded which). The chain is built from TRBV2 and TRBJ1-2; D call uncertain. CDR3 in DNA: TGTGCCAGCAGTTTCGGGAGAGGCTACACCTTC. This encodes CASSFGRGYTF.